In its sample, the clone carrying this T cell receptor beta chain was seen many times. Each CDR3 protein is one row after TCRdb ran MiXCR on the 5' RACE reads. The sample carries about 210,000 distinct CDR3 sequences, roughly 3% recorded once. This CDR3 has 15 residues. V gave up 5 bases and J gave up 4 bases, with 17 bases separating them. In germline, CDR1 is SGHTA, CDR2 FQGNSA. This specimen comes from a study of T cells after yellow fever vaccination. Study information: SMART-Seq v4 Ultra Low Input handled preparation of low-cell-number fractions.

The chain has TRBV7-2 and TRBJ2-5; the D gene is possibly TRBD2 (6 bases). Sample: CD4+ T cells sorted from PBMCs, taken 10 days after the yellow fever booster vaccination. This TCR was sampled from a man younger than 35 who received the YFV17D yellow fever vaccine. Written as DNA, the CDR3 is TGTGCCAGCAGCCCTTCGCGCGGGGTAGGAGAGACCCAGTACTTC. This encodes CASSPSRGVGETQYF. The full variable domain, rest sourced from reference TRBV7-2 and TRBJ2-5, is GAGVSQSPSNKVTEKGKDVELRCDPISGHTALYWYRQSLGQGLEFLIYFQGNSAPDKSGLPSDRFSAERTGGSVSTLTIQRTQQEDSAVYLCASSPSRGVGETQYFGPGTRLLVL.